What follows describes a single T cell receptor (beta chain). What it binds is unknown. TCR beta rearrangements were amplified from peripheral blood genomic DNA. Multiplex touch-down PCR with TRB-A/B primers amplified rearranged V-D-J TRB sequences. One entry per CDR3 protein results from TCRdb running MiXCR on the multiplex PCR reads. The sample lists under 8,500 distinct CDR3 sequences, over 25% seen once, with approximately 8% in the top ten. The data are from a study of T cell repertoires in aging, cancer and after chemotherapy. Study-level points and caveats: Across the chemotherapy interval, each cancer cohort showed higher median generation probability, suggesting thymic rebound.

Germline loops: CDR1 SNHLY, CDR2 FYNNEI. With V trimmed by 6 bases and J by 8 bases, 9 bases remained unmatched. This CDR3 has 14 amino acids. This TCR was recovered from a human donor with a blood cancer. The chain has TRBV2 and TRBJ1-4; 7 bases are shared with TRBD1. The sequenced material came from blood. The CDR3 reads CASREQGSREKLFF. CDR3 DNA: TGTGCCAGCAGGGAACAGGGGTCGAGAGAAAAACTGTTTTTT. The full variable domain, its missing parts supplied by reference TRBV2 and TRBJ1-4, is EPEVTQTPSHQVTQMGQEVILRCVPISNHLYFYWYRQILGQKVEFLVSFYNNEISEKSEIFDDQFSVERPDGSNFTLKIRSTKLEDSAMYFCASREQGSREKLFFGSGTQLSVL.